This is a list of T cell receptor beta chains from one sample in a study of T cells in Graves' hyperthyroidism and ophthalmopathy. Each CDR3 protein gets one entry after TCRdb re-called the multiplex PCR reads with MiXCR. The sample includes hundreds of thousands of distinct CDR3 sequences, around 14% of them seen just once. The sample comprised blood. The receptors stem from a woman between 18 and 29 years old with Graves' hyperthyroidism that later progressed to Graves' ophthalmopathy. CDR3s include the opening cysteine and the closing phenylalanine or tryptophan. D genes are given only for firm matches. Expanded clones get a size class; other rows say once, few or many, or leave the size out.

many	TRBJ1-4	TRBV20-1	.	CSASPENEKLFF	TGCAGTGCTAGCCCAGAGAATGAAAAACTGTTTTTT
few	TRBJ2-6	TRBV2	.	CASWWVPGEGANVLTF	TGTGCCAGCTGGTGGGTACCAGGGGAAGGGGCCAACGTCCTGACTTTC
many	TRBJ1-4	TRBV7-9	.	CASSPIEWSATNEKLFF	TGTGCCAGCAGCCCGATCGAGTGGAGTGCAACTAATGAAAAACTGTTTTTT
once	TRBJ1-1	TRBV27	TRBD1	CASSTGQGLAFF	TGTGCCAGCAGTACCGGACAGGGGTTAGCTTTCTTT
few	TRBJ2-7	TRBV20-1	TRBD2	CSARASGRALAGEQYF	TGCAGTGCTAGAGCTAGCGGGAGGGCCCTTGCGGGAGAGCAGTACTTC
many	TRBJ2-7	TRBV28	TRBD2	CASSPIAGGTGEQYF	TGTGCCAGCAGCCCGATAGCGGGAGGCACGGGAGAGCAGTACTTC
many	TRBJ2-3	TRBV18	.	CASLNTDTQYF	TGTGCCAGCTTAAACACAGATACGCAGTATTTT
few	TRBJ2-5	TRBV28	.	CASSLGYETQYF	TGTGCCAGCAGTTTAGGTTATGAGACCCAGTACTTC
.	TRBJ2-5	TRBV19	.	CASSSQGPETQYF	TGTGCCAGTAGCTCACAGGGCCCAGAGACCCAGTACTTC
few	TRBJ2-5	TRBV9	.	CASSVAVGLRETQYF	TGTGCCAGCAGCGTAGCGGTGGGTCTACGAGAGACCCAGTACTTC
many	TRBJ1-2	TRBV29-1	.	CSGGAGQYGYTF	TGCAGCGGTGGGGCAGGGCAATATGGCTACACCTTC
many	TRBJ2-2	TRBV2	.	CASSDQGSGELFF	TGTGCCAGCAGTGATCAGGGGTCCGGGGAGCTGTTTTTT
.	TRBJ2-1	TRBV3-1	.	CASSQVSEQFF	TGTGCCAGCAGCCAGGTCAGCGAGCAGTTCTTC
.	TRBJ2-1	TRBV19	TRBD1	CASNPQGGHYNEQFF	TGTGCCAGTAATCCACAGGGGGGCCACTACAATGAGCAGTTCTTC
few	TRBJ1-5	TRBV5-6	.	CASSLRGINQPQHF	TGTGCCAGCAGCTTGCGGGGAATCAATCAGCCCCAGCATTTT
few	TRBJ2-5	TRBV9	TRBD1	CASSVGWDRGRETQYF	TGTGCCAGCAGCGTAGGTTGGGACAGGGGGCGGGAGACCCAGTACTTC
many	TRBJ1-1	TRBV6-1	TRBD1	CASKAAGGETEAFF	TGTGCCAGCAAGGCCGCAGGGGGCGAAACTGAAGCTTTCTTT
many	TRBJ2-5	TRBV6-1	TRBD2	CASSPATSGDQETQYF	TGTGCCAGCAGTCCCGCGACTAGCGGGGACCAAGAGACCCAGTACTTC
many	TRBJ2-2	TRBV20-1	.	CSAHDSRLPGELFF	TGCAGTGCTCATGACTCCAGGTTACCCGGGGAGCTGTTTTTT
few	TRBJ2-2	TRBV5-1	TRBD2	CASSLAGHTGELFF	TGCGCCAGCAGCTTAGCGGGACACACCGGGGAGCTGTTTTTT
many	TRBJ2-3	TRBV7-9	TRBD2	CASSLGLLGTSGQSTDTQYF	TGTGCCAGCAGCTTAGGACTTCTTGGGACTAGCGGACAGAGCACAGATACGCAGTATTTT
.	TRBJ2-7	TRBV25-1	TRBD2	CASSEMVAGSHEQYF	TGTGCCAGCAGTGAAATGGTAGCGGGGTCCCACGAGCAGTACTTC
few	TRBJ2-5	TRBV4-3	.	CASSHWTGRGGEETQYF	TGCGCCAGCAGCCACTGGACGGGCAGGGGAGGTGAAGAGACCCAGTACTTC
many	TRBJ1-1	TRBV6-5	.	CASSYSGSKAFF	TGTGCCAGCAGTTACTCCGGGAGTAAAGCTTTCTTT
many	TRBJ2-3	TRBV7-9	.	CASSLKTGKVADTQYF	TGTGCCAGCAGCTTAAAAACAGGGAAGGTCGCAGATACGCAGTATTTT
few	TRBJ2-7	TRBV12-3/TRBV12-4	.	CASSALGDFYEQYF	TGTGCCAGCAGTGCCCTTGGGGATTTCTACGAGCAGTACTTC
few	TRBJ1-5	TRBV7-6	.	CASSLASGPQHF	TGTGCCAGCAGCTTAGCTTCAGGGCCCCAGCATTTT
many	TRBJ1-2	TRBV6-1	.	CASSERQPGRGYTF	TGTGCCAGCAGTGAACGACAGCCGGGTAGGGGCTACACCTTC
many	TRBJ2-3	TRBV12-3/TRBV12-4	.	CASSPRQAGTDTQYF	TGTGCCAGCAGTCCCCGGCAGGCCGGCACAGATACGCAGTATTTT